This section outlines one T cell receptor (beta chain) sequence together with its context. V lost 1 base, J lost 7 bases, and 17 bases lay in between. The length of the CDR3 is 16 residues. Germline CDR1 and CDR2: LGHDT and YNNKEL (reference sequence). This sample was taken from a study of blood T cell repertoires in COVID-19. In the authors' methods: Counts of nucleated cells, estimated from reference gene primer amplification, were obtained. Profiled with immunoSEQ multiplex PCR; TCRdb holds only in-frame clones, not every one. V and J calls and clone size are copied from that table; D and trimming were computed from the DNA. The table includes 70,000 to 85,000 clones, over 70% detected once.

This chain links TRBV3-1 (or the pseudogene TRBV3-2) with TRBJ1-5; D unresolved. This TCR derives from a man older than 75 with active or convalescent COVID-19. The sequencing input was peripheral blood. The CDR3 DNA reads TGTGCCAGCAGCCAAGGGATCAGGAGGGAAGGGCAGCCCCAGCATTTT. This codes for CASSQGIRREGQPQHF.